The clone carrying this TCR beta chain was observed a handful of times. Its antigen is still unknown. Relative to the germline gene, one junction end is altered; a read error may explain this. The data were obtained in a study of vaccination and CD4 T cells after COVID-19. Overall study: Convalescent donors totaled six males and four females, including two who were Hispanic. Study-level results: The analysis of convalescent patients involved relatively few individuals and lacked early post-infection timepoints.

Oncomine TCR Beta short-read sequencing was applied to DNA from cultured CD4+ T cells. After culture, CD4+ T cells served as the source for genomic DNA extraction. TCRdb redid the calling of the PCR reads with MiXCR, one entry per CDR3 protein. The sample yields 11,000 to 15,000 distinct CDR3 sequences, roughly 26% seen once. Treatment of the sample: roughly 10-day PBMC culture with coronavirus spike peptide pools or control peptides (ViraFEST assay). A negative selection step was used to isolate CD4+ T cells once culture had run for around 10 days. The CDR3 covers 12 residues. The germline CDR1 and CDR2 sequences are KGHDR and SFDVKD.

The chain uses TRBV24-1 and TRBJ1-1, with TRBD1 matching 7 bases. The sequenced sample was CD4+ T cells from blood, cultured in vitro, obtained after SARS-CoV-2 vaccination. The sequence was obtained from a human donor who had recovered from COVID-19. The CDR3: CATRQGNIEAFF. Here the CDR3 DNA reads TGTGCCACCAGACAGGGGAACATTGAAGCTTTCTTT.